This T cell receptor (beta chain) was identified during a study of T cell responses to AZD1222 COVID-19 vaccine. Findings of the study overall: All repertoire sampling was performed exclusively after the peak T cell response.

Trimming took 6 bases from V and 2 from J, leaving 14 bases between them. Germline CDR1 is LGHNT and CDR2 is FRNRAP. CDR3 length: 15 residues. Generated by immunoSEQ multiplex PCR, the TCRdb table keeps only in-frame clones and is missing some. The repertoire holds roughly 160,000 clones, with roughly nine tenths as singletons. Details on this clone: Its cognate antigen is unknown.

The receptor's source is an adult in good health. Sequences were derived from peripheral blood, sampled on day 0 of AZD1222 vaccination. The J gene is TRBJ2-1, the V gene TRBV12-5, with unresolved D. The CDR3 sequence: CASGWVRKAYNEQFF. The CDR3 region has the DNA TGTGCTAGTGGCTGGGTCCGGAAAGCCTACAATGAGCAGTTCTTC.